Listed here is a single TCR beta chain. This clonotype showed up just a few times. It has no known antigen specificity. Per-base qualities were not stored, and no clone one base away is much larger. This record comes from a study of response to subunit inactivated influenza vaccine (dated by TCRdb to the late 2010s). About the study as a whole: To follow how T cells responded to a trivalent subunit inactivated influenza vaccine, the researchers relied on deep quantitative profiling of the T cell receptor repertoire. What the work shows at the level of the full study, not this receptor alone: The authors suggested that each seasonal influenza vaccination may recruit only a limited number of new T cells.

To prepare the library, RT-PCR was applied. TCRdb shows the sequencer as Illumina HiSeq 2500. TCRdb passed the public sequencing reads through fastp at Q25 and MiXCR, retaining productive beta sequences. Rows merge per CDR3 protein into single entries with the most common DNA and genes. This sample holds about 780,000 distinct CDR3 sequences; less than 20% were observed only once. Roughly a tenth of the sample goes to the ten largest clones. The trim is 0 bases for V and 5 bases for J, with a gap of 15 bases between the germline ends. Reading the germline V gene gives CDR1 SQVTM and CDR2 ANQGSEA. The cysteine opens and the phenylalanine closes a CDR3 of 15 amino acids. The CDR3 DNA has 45 bases and is translated from base 1.

The material sequenced was PBMCs from blood, taken 5 days after vaccination. The receptor was isolated from a man between 45 and 60 years old who received an inactivated influenza vaccine. Donor details come from another sample of the same person, matched by shared clones. This chain is built from TRBV29-1 and TRBJ2-3; the D segment could be TRBD2, given 5 matching bases. The DNA sequence is as follows: TGCAGCGTTGAAGATCAGGACGGGATCATAGATACGCAGTATTTT. This gives the protein CSVEDQDGIIDTQYF.